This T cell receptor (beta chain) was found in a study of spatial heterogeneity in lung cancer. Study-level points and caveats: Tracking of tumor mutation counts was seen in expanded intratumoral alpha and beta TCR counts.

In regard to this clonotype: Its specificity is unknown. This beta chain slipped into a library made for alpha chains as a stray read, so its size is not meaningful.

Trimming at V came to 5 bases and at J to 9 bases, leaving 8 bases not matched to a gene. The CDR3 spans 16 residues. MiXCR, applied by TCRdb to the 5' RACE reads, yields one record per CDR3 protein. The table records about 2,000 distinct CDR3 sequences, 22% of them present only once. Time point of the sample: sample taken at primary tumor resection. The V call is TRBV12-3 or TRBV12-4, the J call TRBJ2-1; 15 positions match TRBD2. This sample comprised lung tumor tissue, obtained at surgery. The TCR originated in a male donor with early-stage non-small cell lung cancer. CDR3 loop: CASSPAGLAGGGEQFF. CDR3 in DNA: TGTGCCAGCAGTCCCGCTGGACTAGCGGGGGGGGGTGAGCAGTTCTTC.